One sample yielded the 25 T cell receptor beta chains listed below, sequenced in a study of T cell responses to AZD1222 COVID-19 vaccine. TCRdb keeps only in-frame clones here, not all; method: immunoSEQ multiplex PCR. The table has approximately 180,000 clones, approximately 88% seen once; the top ten hold 1.5% to 2%. Sequencing was performed on peripheral blood, taken on day 0 of AZD1222 vaccination. Receptors originate from an adult in good health.

The rearrangement uses TRBV7-8 and TRBJ1-2, with D unclear. CDR3 length: 14 amino acids. The V and J ends lost 2 bases and 8 bases respectively, with 15 bases between them. Germline V gene sequence: CDR1 SGHVS, CDR2 FQNEAQ. CDR3 in DNA: TGTGCCAGCAGCTTAATAGTAGGGAATCGGGGCTACACCTTC. It specifies CASSLIVGNRGYTF. Full variable domain (rest looked up from reference TRBV7-8 and TRBJ1-2): GAGVSQSPRYKVAKRGQDVALRCDPISGHVSLFWYQQALGQGPEFLTYFQNEAQLDKSGLPSDRFFAERPEGSVSTLKIQRTQQEDSAVYLCASSLIVGNRGYTFGSGTRLTVV.

This chain connects TRBV7-8 to TRBJ2-5; D tentatively reads TRBD1 or TRBD2 (5 bases each). Germline V CDR1 and CDR2: SGHVS, FQNEAQ. The CDR3 totals 15 residues. Trimming left V 5 bases short and J 7 bases short, with 20 bases between. The CDR3 protein is CASSTYGTLRGTQYF. The CDR3 DNA reads as TGTGCCAGCAGCACCTACGGGACCCTACGGGGGACCCAGTACTTC. Together with reference TRBV7-8 and TRBJ2-5, the CDR3 gives the full variable domain: GAGVSQSPRYKVAKRGQDVALRCDPISGHVSLFWYQQALGQGPEFLTYFQNEAQLDKSGLPSDRFFAERPEGSVSTLKIQRTQQEDSAVYLCASSTYGTLRGTQYFGPGTRLLVL.

The chain couples TRBV28 to TRBJ1-2, with D perhaps matching TRBD1 (6 bases). V lost 3 bases and J 2 bases, leaving 22 bases between the germline ends. CDR1 and CDR2 from the germline V gene are MDHEN and SYDVKM. The CDR3 contains 18 residues. The CDR3 loop is CASSFTASYRVANYGYTF. For the CDR3, the DNA is TGTGCCAGCAGTTTCACCGCCTCCTACAGGGTAGCCAACTATGGCTACACCTTC.

The chain recombines TRBV2 with TRBJ2-1, with D tentatively TRBD2 (5 bases). Per germline, CDR1 SNHLY and CDR2 FYNNEI. This CDR3 comprises 12 residues. Trimming shortened V by 1 base and J by 8 bases, and 6 bases separated the two germline ends. The CDR3 nucleotides are TGTGCCAGCAGTGAAGGGGAGCATGAGCAGTTCTTC. It specifies CASSEGEHEQFF.

The chain links TRBV10-3 to TRBJ1-5, with D possibly being TRBD1 (5 bases). Germline V lookup: CDR1 ENHRY, CDR2 SYGVKD. Trimming took 8 bases from V and 6 from J, leaving 14 bases between them. This CDR3 comprises 13 residues. This CDR3 is CAIRGEGSQPQHF. The CDR3 DNA sequence: TGTGCCATCCGCGGGGAGGGGAGTCAGCCCCAGCATTTT.

The chain recombines TRBV13 with TRBJ2-7; possible D gene TRBD2, 5 bases. The germline V gene encodes CDR1 PRHDT and CDR2 FYEKMQ (reference sequence). V was shortened by 3 bases and J by 2 bases, with 8 bases between the two germline ends. The CDR3 spans 13 residues. For the CDR3, the DNA is TGTGCCAGCAGCTTCGGGGTCACCTACGAGCAGTACGTC. This translates into CASSFGVTYEQYV.

The chain recombines TRBV21-1 with TRBJ1-2. TRBV21-1 is assigned pseudogene status. This CDR3 spans 13 amino acids. CDR3 loop: CASIKRGNYGYTF. CDR3 DNA: TGTGCCAGCATCAAGAGAGGGAACTATGGCTACACCTTC.

This chain uses TRBV19 with TRBJ2-2; 9 bases fit TRBD1. From germline, CDR1 is LNHDA and CDR2 SQIVND (reference sequence). The CDR3 loop spans 15 amino acids. The V gene end was trimmed by 5 bases and the J gene end by 5 bases; junction bases not matched to a gene: 6. CDR3 sequence: CASSVAGTGTGELFF. DNA for the CDR3: TGTGCCAGTAGTGTAGCCGGGACAGGGACCGGGGAGCTGTTTTTT. The complete variable domain, with remaining parts taken from reference TRBV19 and TRBJ2-2, reads DGGITQSPKYLFRKEGQNVTLSCEQNLNHDAMYWYRQDPGQGLRLIYYSQIVNDFQKGDIAEGYSVSREKKESFPLTVTSAQKNPTAFYLCASSVAGTGTGELFFGEGSRLTVL.

This chain uses TRBV18 with TRBJ2-7; D is perhaps TRBD1 (6 bases). The CDR3 consists of 15 residues. V lost 0 bases and J lost 2, with 11 bases in between. Germline V gives CDR1 KGHSH, CDR2 LQKENI. This CDR3 is CASSPPGTITYEQYF. The CDR3 DNA sequence: TGTGCCAGCTCACCACCGGGGACAATTACCTACGAGCAGTACTTC.

V gene TRBV9 combines with J gene TRBJ2-1; 7 bases are shared with TRBD2. The V segment lost 0 bases and the J segment 9 bases; nucleotides outside the gene matches: 6. In germline, CDR1 is SGDLS, CDR2 YYNGEE. This CDR3 has 14 residues. In DNA form, the CDR3 reads TGTGCCAGCAGCGTAGGGACTAGTAACGGTGAGCAGTTCTTC. This translates into CASSVGTSNGEQFF.

J is TRBJ1-3 and V is TRBV6-5, with a tentative D call TRBD1 (6 bases). Trimming pared 7 bases from V and 1 base from J, leaving 14 bases between. CDR1 and CDR2 from the germline V gene are MNHEY and SVGAGI. The CDR3 is 15 amino acids. DNA for the CDR3: TGTGCCAGCAACCCCAGGGGTGCATCTGGAAACACCATATATTTT. Its translation: CASNPRGASGNTIYF.

The chain combines TRBV5-1 with TRBJ2-7; 7 bases map to TRBD1. Per germline, CDR1 SGHRS and CDR2 YFSETQ. This CDR3 has 13 amino acids. After removal of 3 bases from V and 2 bases from J, the junction contained 2 bases not matched to a gene. This CDR3 reads CASSWGTAYEQYF. The CDR3 nucleotides are TGCGCCAGCAGCTGGGGGACAGCCTACGAGCAGTACTTC.

Points on this clone: The same CDR3 can be traced to other DNA sequences in this sample. The chain recombines TRBV28 with TRBJ1-1; D may be TRBD1 (6 bases). Germline V gene data show CDR1 as MDHEN and CDR2 as SYDVKM. Trimming left V 6 bases short and J 1 base short, with 9 bases between. The CDR3 runs to 13 residues. The CDR3 spells CASSLDRNTEAFF. The CDR3 DNA sequence: TGTGCCAGCAGCTTGGACAGGAACACTGAAGCTTTCTTT.

Concerning this clone: In the same sample, other DNA sequences code for this CDR3. CDR3 in amino acids: CASSVVDTGELFF. For the CDR3, the DNA is TGTGCCAGCAGCGTAGTGGACACCGGGGAGCTGTTTTTT. The chain has TRBV9 and TRBJ2-2; no firm D call. The germline CDR1 and CDR2 sequences are SGDLS and YYNGEE. With 0 bases removed from V and 3 bases from J, the gap between germline ends came to 3 bases. CDR3 length: 13 residues.

The V call is TRBV29-1, the J call TRBJ1-4, with D unclear. CDR1 and CDR2 from the germline V gene are SQVTM and ANQGSEA. V was shortened by 5 bases and J by 7 bases, with 14 bases between the two germline ends. The CDR3 extends over 13 amino acids. The DNA of the CDR3 is TGCAGCGTTTGCAGGAGGACGGGTGAAAAACTGTTTTTT. This gives the protein CSVCRRTGEKLFF.

The gene calls are TRBV5-1 and TRBJ1-6, with TRBD1 as a possible D gene (6 bases). Germline-derived CDR1 and CDR2 are SGHRS and YFSETQ. This CDR3 is 15 amino acids long. V dropped 1 base and J dropped 7 bases, with 12 bases sitting between them. The CDR3 loop is CASSLTGKANSPLHF. The CDR3, as DNA: TGCGCCAGCAGCTTGACAGGGAAAGCGAATTCACCCCTCCACTTT.

The rearrangement joins TRBV7-8 to TRBJ1-5; D call uncertain. V was trimmed by 1 base and J by 10 bases, leaving 11 bases between them. CDR1 is SGHVS, CDR2 FQNEAQ, per germline. This CDR3 spans 13 amino acids. The CDR3 coding sequence is TGTGCCAGCAGCTTAGAATACGGGAATCCCCAGCATTTT. Translated: CASSLEYGNPQHF.

Concerning this clone itself: Other DNA sequences of this sample code for an identical CDR3. The chain couples TRBV28 to TRBJ2-5; D call uncertain. There are 11 residues in the CDR3. Trimming cost V 4 bases and J 5 bases, with 5 bases left between them. Germline V gene sequence: CDR1 MDHEN, CDR2 SYDVKM. CDR3 nucleotides: TGTGCCAGCAGTTCCCCGGAGACCCAGTACTTC. Amino acids: CASSSPETQYF.

The CDR3 sequence is CASSMTAGGYNEQFF. The CDR3 nucleotides are TGTGCCAGCAGCATGACAGCGGGGGGTTACAATGAGCAGTTCTTC. V and J are TRBV7-2 and TRBJ2-1; 9 bases map to TRBD2. CDR3 length equals 15 residues. Germline V gene sequence: CDR1 SGHTA, CDR2 FQGNSA. V was clipped by 5 bases and J by 4 bases; unmatched bases: 6.

This sequence joins TRBV30 and TRBJ2-2; the D gene could be TRBD1 or TRBD2 (5 bases each). The V end was cut by 8 bases, the J end by 6 bases, with 22 bases between. This CDR3 is 15 amino acids long. The germline V gene has CDR1 GTSNPN and CDR2 SVGIG (reference sequence). CDR3 in amino acids: CARAQGGGDPGELFF. Here the CDR3 DNA reads TGTGCCAGAGCGCAGGGTGGGGGTGACCCCGGGGAGCTGTTTTTT. Full variable domain (remainder filled in from reference TRBV30 and TRBJ2-2): SQTIHQWPATLVQPVGSPLSLECTVEGTSNPNLYWYRQAAGRGLQLLFYSVGIGQISSEVPQNLSASRPQDRQFILSSKKLLLSDSGFYLCARAQGGGDPGELFFGEGSRLTVL.

V is TRBV7-9 and J is TRBJ1-1; possible D gene TRBD1, 5 bases. The V end lost 0 bases, the J end lost 8 bases, and 13 bases lay between the germline ends. The CDR3 extends over 14 amino acids. Germline lookup yields CDR1 SEHNR and CDR2 FQNEAQ (reference sequence). CDR3 in DNA: TGTGCCAGCAGCTTAGCGATTGTGGGGGGAGAAGCTTTCTTT. Translating it yields CASSLAIVGGEAFF.

The chain links TRBV12-3 or TRBV12-4 to TRBJ1-1; the D is unclear. CDR3 size: 13 residues. Trimming took off 7 bases at V and 1 base at J, with 10 bases between the two ends. The CDR3 sequence: CASKSPPNTEAFF. In DNA form, the CDR3 reads TGTGCCAGCAAATCCCCCCCGAACACTGAAGCTTTCTTT.

V is TRBV24-1 and J is TRBJ1-1; no reliable D call. With 7 bases removed from V and 1 base from J, the gap between germline ends came to 9 bases. The CDR3 spans 13 residues. CDR1 KGHDR and CDR2 SFDVKD come from the germline V gene. The CDR3 loop is CATRGSGNTEAFF. The CDR3 DNA follows: TGTGCCACCAGGGGCTCGGGGAACACTGAAGCTTTCTTT.

This clone was seen a few times. This chain connects TRBV7-3 to TRBJ2-1, with TRBD2 identical over 11 bases. The CDR3 is 16 amino acids. In germline, CDR1 is SGHTA, CDR2 FQGTGA. The ends lost 3 bases at V and 8 bases at J; junction bases unmatched: 9. The DNA for the CDR3 is TGTGCCAGCAGCTTTCTAGCGGGGGGTCCCTCCCATGAGCAGTTCTTC. Protein sequence: CASSFLAGGPSHEQFF.

This chain joins TRBV9 and TRBJ1-1; 7 positions match TRBD1. The CDR3 sequence is 15 residues long. Germline CDR1 reads SGDLS; CDR2 reads YYNGEE. V shed 0 bases, J shed 1 base, and the junction held 3 bases outside the gene matches. The CDR3 DNA reads as TGTGCCAGCAGCGTAGGTGGGACAGCGAACACTGAAGCTTTCTTT. Translation gives CASSVGGTANTEAFF.